This passage covers 17 T cell receptor beta chains from one sample sequenced in a study of cytomegalovirus exposure and HLA in healthy donors. 60 Vbeta and 13 Jbeta primers were used in PCR. Data came from immunoSEQ multiplex PCR; TCRdb stores just in-frame clones and leaves some out. The data hold about 100,000 clones, with 84% observed a single time. The sample was PBMCs. These receptors all stem from a young woman in good health and CMV-seronegative.

This clone was observed once. The CDR3 protein is CASSLINEQFF. The DNA of the CDR3 is TGCGCCAGCAGCTTGATAAATGAGCAGTTCTTC. The chain joins TRBV5-1 to TRBJ2-1, with D unresolved. The CDR3 covers 11 residues. Germline assignment: CDR1 SGHRS and CDR2 YFSETQ. V gave up 1 base and J gave up 7 bases, with 3 bases separating them.

The V and J genes are TRBV2 and TRBJ2-1; a weak D match, TRBD1 (5 bases). The ends were cut back, 4 bases at V and 3 bases at J, with 10 bases in the middle. Germline assignment: CDR1 SNHLY and CDR2 FYNNEI. The CDR3 length is 14 residues. CDR3 coding DNA: TGTGCCAGCAGTGTCAGGGTCTTCTACAATGAGCAGTTCTTC. It encodes CASSVRVFYNEQFF.

The V and J genes are TRBV4-1 and TRBJ2-1; TRBD2 might be the D (5 bases). V lost 1 base and J lost 0, with 10 bases in between. Germline V CDR1 and CDR2: MGHRA, YSYEKL. This CDR3 comprises 16 residues. The CDR3 DNA sequence: TGCGCCAGCAGCCAAGGTCAAGGGAGCTCCTACAATGAGCAGTTCTTC. This codes for CASSQGQGSSYNEQFF.

This chain links TRBV4-2 with TRBJ2-3, with 9 bases aligning to TRBD2. J was trimmed by 7 bases and V by 6 bases; bases with no gene match: 5. The CDR3 totals 13 residues. Germline V gives CDR1 LGHNA, CDR2 YNFKEQ. CDR3 nucleotide sequence: TGTGCCAGCAGTGCCGGACTAGCGAATACGCAGTATTTT. Translating gives CASSAGLANTQYF.

The rearrangement joins TRBV15 to TRBJ1-4; D is undetermined. The germline V gene has CDR1 LNHNV and CDR2 YYDKDF (reference sequence). The CDR3 runs to 19 residues. With 1 base removed from V and 0 bases from J, the gap between germline ends came to 18 bases. CDR3 protein: CATSRVYRTRRATNEKLFF. The CDR3 DNA sequence: TGTGCCACCAGCAGAGTGTACAGAACTAGGAGGGCAACTAATGAAAAACTGTTTTTT. The variable domain in full, completed from reference TRBV15 and TRBJ1-4, reads DAMVIQNPRYQVTQFGKPVTLSCSQTLNHNVMYWYQQKSSQAPKLLFHYYDKDFNNEADTPDNFQSRRPNTSFCFLDIRSPGLGDTAMYLCATSRVYRTRRATNEKLFFGSGTQLSVL.

The chain is built from TRBV7-9 and TRBJ2-5; TRBD2 aligns across 8 bases. Unmatched junction bases numbered 8, after V lost 5 bases and J lost 3 bases. The CDR3 contains 15 residues. From germline, CDR1 is SEHNR and CDR2 FQNEAQ (reference sequence). CDR3 nucleotide sequence: TGTGCCAGCAGCCCGGCGGGCGGGGGGAAAGAGACCCAGTACTTC. Encoded protein: CASSPAGGGKETQYF.

This clone was recorded a few times. This rearrangement joins TRBV6-6 to TRBJ2-7, with TRBD2 as a possible D gene (6 bases). Trimming removed 2 bases from V and 6 bases from J, with 8 bases in between. The CDR3 loop spans 12 amino acids. CDR1 MNHNY and CDR2 SVGAGI come from the germline V gene (reference sequence). In DNA, the CDR3 is TGTGCCAGCAGTTACCGGGGGATCGAGCAGTACTTC. Amino acid sequence: CASSYRGIEQYF.

J is TRBJ2-6 and V is TRBV11-2; D perhaps matches TRBD1 (6 bases). V lost 2 bases and J lost 0, with 11 bases in between. This CDR3 has 17 residues. The germline gives CDR1 SGHAT, CDR2 FQNNGV. CDR3 coding DNA: TGTGCCAGCAGCTTACGACAGGCGAACTCTGGGGCCAACGTCCTGACTTTC. Translated, it gives CASSLRQANSGANVLTF.

The chain is built from TRBV4-3 and TRBJ2-3; 10 bases match TRBD2. CDR1 LGHNA and CDR2 YSLEER come from the germline V gene. The CDR3 runs to 17 residues. Trimming at V came to 3 bases and at J to 5 bases, leaving 11 bases not matched to a gene. In nucleotides, the CDR3 is TGCGCCAGCAGCCATGAACTTTCTAGCGGGGGCAGAGATACGCAGTATTTT. Translating gives CASSHELSSGGRDTQYF.

V usage is TRBV28 and J usage is TRBJ1-1; a weak D match, TRBD1 (5 bases). The germline V gene encodes CDR1 MDHEN and CDR2 SYDVKM. The CDR3 is 11 amino acids. The V end lost 4 bases, the J end lost 10 bases, and 10 bases lay between the germline ends. The CDR3 region has the DNA TGTGCCAGCAGTTCCAGGGATCGAGCTTTCTTT. Translation: CASSSRDRAFF. Looking up the rest from reference TRBV28 and TRBJ1-1 gives the full variable domain: DVKVTQSSRYLVKRTGEKVFLECVQDMDHENMFWYRQDPGLGLRLIYFSYDVKMKEKGDIPEGYSVSREKKERFSLILESASTNQTSMYLCASSSRDRAFFGQGTRLTVV.

The chain recombines TRBV11-2 with TRBJ1-1; perhaps TRBD1 as D (6 bases). V shed 3 bases and J shed 1 base, with 12 bases lying between them. The CDR3 runs to 15 residues. Germline lookup yields CDR1 SGHAT and CDR2 FQNNGV. The CDR3 loop reads CASSFWGGRNTEAFF. The DNA of the CDR3 is TGTGCCAGCAGCTTTTGGGGGGGGCGGAACACTGAAGCTTTCTTT.

The chain links TRBV28 to TRBJ2-7; no firm D call. This CDR3 is 15 amino acids long. The germline V gene encodes CDR1 MDHEN and CDR2 SYDVKM. V was pared by 2 bases and J by 2 bases, with 13 bases between. The CDR3 coding sequence is TGTGCCAGCAGTTTAACGGTTCACAGAGCCTACGAGCAGTACTTC. It encodes CASSLTVHRAYEQYF.

The rearrangement uses TRBV7-3 and TRBJ2-2; 7 nucleotides align to TRBD2. J lost 3 bases, V lost 7 bases, and 11 bases had no gene match. Germline V lookup: CDR1 SGHTA, CDR2 FQGTGA. This CDR3 spans 16 amino acids. This CDR3 reads CASIGREFGDTGELFF. The CDR3 DNA is TGTGCCAGCATAGGGCGGGAGTTTGGAGACACCGGGGAGCTGTTTTTT.

The chain uses TRBV7-8 and TRBJ2-7; D is possibly TRBD2 (6 bases). The CDR3 consists of 16 residues. V lost 3 bases and J 2 bases, leaving 17 bases between the germline ends. The germline gives CDR1 SGHVS, CDR2 FQNEAQ. In DNA form, the CDR3 reads TGTGCCAGCAGCTTTTATACGGAGGGTAGGGCCTACGAGCAGTACTTC. This encodes CASSFYTEGRAYEQYF.

The chain employs TRBV19 and TRBJ2-1, with 9 bases identical to TRBD2. The CDR3 consists of 15 residues. V shed 6 bases and J 4 bases; nucleotides not matched to a gene: 7. Germline CDR1 and CDR2: LNHDA and SQIVND (reference sequence). CDR3 sequence reads: CASSVTSGWYNEQFF. CDR3 sequence (DNA): TGTGCCAGTAGCGTAACTAGCGGGTGGTACAATGAGCAGTTCTTC. Based on the CDR3 plus reference TRBV19 and TRBJ2-1, the full variable domain is DGGITQSPKYLFRKEGQNVTLSCEQNLNHDAMYWYRQDPGQGLRLIYYSQIVNDFQKGDIAEGYSVSREKKESFPLTVTSAQKNPTAFYLCASSVTSGWYNEQFFGPGTRLTVL.

CDR3 protein: CASRIAGTGELFF. In nucleotides, the CDR3 is TGTGCCAGCAGGATAGCGGGCACCGGGGAGCTGTTTTTT. The J gene is TRBJ2-2, the V gene TRBV7-2; 7 nucleotides align to TRBD2. This CDR3 spans 13 amino acids. V lost 6 bases and J lost 4; bases outside the gene matches: 2. Per germline, CDR1 SGHTA and CDR2 FQGNSA.

The chain is built from TRBV14 and TRBJ1-1, with TRBD1 identical over 10 bases. Germline V gives CDR1 SGHDN, CDR2 FVKESK. The CDR3 has 17 residues. V was pared by 0 bases and J by 4 bases, with 8 bases of the junction left unmatched. The CDR3 region is CASSQDSGTGVGTEAFF. CDR3 in DNA: TGTGCCAGCAGCCAAGATTCCGGGACAGGGGTTGGCACTGAAGCTTTCTTT.